A few counts support the clone carrying this T cell receptor beta chain. The target antigen is unknown. These data are taken from a study of T-cell reconstitution after alpha-beta-depleted transplantation in children. Germline V gene sequence: CDR1 SGHRS, CDR2 YFSETQ. The V gene lost 4 bases and the J gene lost 1 base, with 12 bases spanning the gap. This CDR3 has 14 amino acids. General study results and limits: Roughly two months post-transplant, alpha-beta T cells reportedly originated from several hundred graft clones that had expanded. The study traced high day-60 TCRbeta diversity in some patients to surviving recipient T cells and thymic progenitors. Among T cells one year after transplant, newly produced cells accounted for most counts and diversity.

It was with unique molecular identifiers that the TCRbeta library was prepared. Using its own MiXCR run on the PCR reads, TCRdb lists one record per CDR3 protein. The table shows around 800,000 distinct CDR3 sequences, with roughly 16% occurring only once. This material consisted of PBMCs, mostly from graft donor cells, taken 360 days after TCRalphabeta/CD19-depleted stem cell transplant. This receptor was identified in a male patient younger than 18 who had a stem cell transplant for acute lymphoblastic leukemia, so the T cells may come from the graft donor. The J gene is TRBJ2-7, the V gene TRBV5-1; D is unresolved. The CDR3 region is CASSLPPGSYEQYF. CDR3 nucleotides: TGCGCCAGCAGCCTCCCCCCCGGGTCCTACGAGCAGTACTTC.